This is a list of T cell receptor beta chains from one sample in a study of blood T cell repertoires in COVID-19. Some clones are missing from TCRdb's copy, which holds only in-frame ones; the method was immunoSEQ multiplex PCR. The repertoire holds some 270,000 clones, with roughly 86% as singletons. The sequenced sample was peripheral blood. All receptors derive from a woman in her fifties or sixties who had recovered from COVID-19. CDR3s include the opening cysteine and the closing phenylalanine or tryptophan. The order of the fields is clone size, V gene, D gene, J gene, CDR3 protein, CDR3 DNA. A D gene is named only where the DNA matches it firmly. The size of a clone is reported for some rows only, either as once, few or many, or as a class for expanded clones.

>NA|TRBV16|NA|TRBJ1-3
CASSQGADSGNTIYF
TGTGCCAGCAGCCAAGGTGCAGATTCTGGAAACACCATATATTTT
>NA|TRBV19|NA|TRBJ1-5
CASSSRPGVSDQPQHF
TGTGCCAGTAGTAGTAGGCCAGGGGTTTCGGATCAGCCCCAGCATTTT
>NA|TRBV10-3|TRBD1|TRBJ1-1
CAIRTGLNTEAFF
TGTGCCATCCGGACAGGGTTGAACACTGAAGCTTTCTTT
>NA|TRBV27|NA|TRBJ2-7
CASRTYIRGFPYYEQYF
TGTGCCAGCAGGACCTACATTCGGGGATTCCCTTACTACGAGCAGTACTTC
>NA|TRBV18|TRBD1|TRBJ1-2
CASSEDRGFDGYTF
TGTGCCAGCTCAGAGGACAGGGGATTCGATGGCTACACCTTC
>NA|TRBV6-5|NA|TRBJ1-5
CASRFRGGQPQHF
TGTGCCAGCAGGTTCAGGGGTGGGCAGCCCCAGCATTTT
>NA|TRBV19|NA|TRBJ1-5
CASNRDDSVGNQPQHF
TGTGCCAGCAACAGGGACGACTCAGTGGGCAATCAGCCCCAGCATTTT
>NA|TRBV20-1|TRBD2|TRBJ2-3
CSASPLAGATDTQYF
TGCAGTGCTAGTCCCCTAGCGGGGGCCACAGATACGCAGTATTTT
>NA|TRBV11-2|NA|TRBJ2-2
CASSTREYDGELFF
TGTGCCAGCAGCACACGGGAGTATGACGGGGAGCTGTTTTTT
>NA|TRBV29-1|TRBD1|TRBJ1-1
CSALNRGQNTEAFF
TGCAGCGCGTTAAACAGGGGCCAGAACACTGAAGCTTTCTTT
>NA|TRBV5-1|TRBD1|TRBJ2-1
CASSLGRQGLDEQFF
TGCGCCAGCAGCTTGGGGCGACAGGGGCTGGATGAGCAGTTCTTC
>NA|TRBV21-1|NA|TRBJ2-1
CASSKFGGGAYNEQFF
NA
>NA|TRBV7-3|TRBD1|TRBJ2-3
CASSSGQGPTDTQYF
TGTGCCAGCAGCTCAGGACAGGGTCCCACAGATACGCAGTATTTT
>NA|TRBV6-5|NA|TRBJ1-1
CASSRATEAFF
TGTGCCAGCAGTAGAGCCACTGAAGCTTTCTTT
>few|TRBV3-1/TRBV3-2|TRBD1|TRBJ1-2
CASSRGQGRLGYTF
TGTGCCAGCAGCCGAGGACAGGGGAGACTTGGCTACACCTTC
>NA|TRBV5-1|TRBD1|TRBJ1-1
CASSFGQGRPEAFF
TGCGCCAGCAGCTTCGGACAGGGGCGGCCTGAAGCTTTCTTT
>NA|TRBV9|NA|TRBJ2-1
CASSDRVVRDEQFF
TGTGCCAGCAGCGACAGGGTAGTAAGGGATGAGCAGTTCTTC
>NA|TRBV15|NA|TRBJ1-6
CATSRDLSTAGNSPLHF
TGTGCCACCAGCAGAGATCTTTCGACAGCCGGTAATTCACCCCTCCACTTT
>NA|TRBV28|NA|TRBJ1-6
CASSSRYSPLHF
TGTGCCAGCAGTTCCCGTTATTCACCCCTCCACTTT
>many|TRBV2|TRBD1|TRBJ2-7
CASSDRAPYEQYF
TGTGCCAGCAGCGACAGGGCCCCCTACGAGCAGTACTTC
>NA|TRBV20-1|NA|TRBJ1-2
CKTTANYGYTF
TGCAAAACGACAGCCAACTATGGCTACACCTTC
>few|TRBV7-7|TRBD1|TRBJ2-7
CASSAGQGLSYEQYF
TGTGCTAGCAGCGCCGGACAGGGATTATCCTACGAGCAGTACTTC
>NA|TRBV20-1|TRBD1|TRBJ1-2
CSARGTGQVLF
TGCAGTGCTAGAGGGACGGGACAGGTCCTCTTC
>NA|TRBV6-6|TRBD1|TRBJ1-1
CASSPHSGTGDTEAFF
TGTGCCAGCAGCCCCCATTCCGGGACAGGGGACACTGAAGCTTTCTTT
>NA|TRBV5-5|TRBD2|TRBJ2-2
CASSYGLAGGPNTGELFF
TGTGCCAGCAGCTATGGACTAGCGGGGGGCCCAAACACCGGGGAGCTGTTTTTT
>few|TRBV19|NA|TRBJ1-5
CASSNQNQPQHF
TGTGCCAGTAGTAACCAGAATCAGCCCCAGCATTTT
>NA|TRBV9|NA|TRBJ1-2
CASSQDRNYGYTF
TGTGCCAGCAGTCAAGACAGGAACTATGGCTACACCTTC
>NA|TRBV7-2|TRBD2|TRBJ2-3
CASSPPSGGATDTQYF
TGTGCCAGCAGCCCCCCTAGCGGGGGGGCGACAGATACGCAGTATTTT
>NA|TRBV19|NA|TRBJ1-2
CASSWGQDGQSRYGYTF
TGTGCCAGTAGTTGGGGCCAGGACGGACAATCCAGGTATGGCTACACCTTC
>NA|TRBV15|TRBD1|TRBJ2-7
CATSRESRGSGEQYF
TGTGCCACCAGTAGAGAGTCCAGGGGGTCGGGAGAGCAGTACTTC
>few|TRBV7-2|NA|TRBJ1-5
CASSPIKGENQPQHF
TGTGCCAGCAGCCCGATCAAGGGGGAAAATCAGCCCCAGCATTTT
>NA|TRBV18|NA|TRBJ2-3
CASSPVQKGTDTQYF
TGTGCCAGCTCACCCGTACAGAAAGGCACAGATACGCAGTATTTT
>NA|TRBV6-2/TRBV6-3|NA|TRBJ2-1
CASSDPRQVSSYNEQFF
TGTGCCAGCAGCGATCCAAGACAGGTTTCAAGCTACAATGAGCAGTTCTTC
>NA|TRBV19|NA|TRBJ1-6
CASSRGQNNSPLHF
TGTGCCAGTAGTAGAGGGCAAAATAATTCACCCCTCCACTTT
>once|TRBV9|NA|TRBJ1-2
CASSVGLNYGYTF
TGTGCCAGCAGCGTAGGGCTTAACTATGGCTACACCTTC
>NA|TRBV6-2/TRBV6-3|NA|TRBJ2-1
CASSRGGEQFF
TGTGCCAGCAGCAGAGGGGGAGAGCAGTTCTTC
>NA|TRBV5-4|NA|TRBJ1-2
CASSLSLGTSRDGYTF
TGTGCCAGCAGCTTGTCGTTAGGGACATCCAGGGATGGCTACACCTTC
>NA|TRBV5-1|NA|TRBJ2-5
CASSLQGRAVQETQYF
TGCGCCAGCAGCTTGCAGGGCAGGGCCGTCCAAGAGACCCAGTACTTC
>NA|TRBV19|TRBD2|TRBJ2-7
CASSLSGGDSYEQYF
TGTGCCAGTAGCCTTAGCGGGGGGGATTCCTACGAGCAGTACTTC
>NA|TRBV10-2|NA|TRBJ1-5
CASSEPSGLGPQHF
TGCGCCAGCAGTGAGCCCTCAGGGTTAGGGCCCCAGCATTTT
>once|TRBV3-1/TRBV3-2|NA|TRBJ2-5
CASSQVWRGQYQETQYF
TGTGCCAGCAGCCAAGTCTGGCGGGGACAGTACCAAGAGACCCAGTACTTC
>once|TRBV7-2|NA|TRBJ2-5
CASPPGQGQQETQYF
TGTGCCAGCCCGCCGGGGCAGGGACAACAAGAGACCCAGTACTTC
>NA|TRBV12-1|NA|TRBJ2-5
CASSFLAGAPNSQYF
TGTGCCAGCAGCTTTCTAGCGGGGGCCCCCAATTCCCAGTACTTC
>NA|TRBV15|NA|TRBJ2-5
CATSSERGGQETQYF
TGTGCCACCAGCAGTGAGAGGGGGGGCCAAGAGACCCAGTACTTC
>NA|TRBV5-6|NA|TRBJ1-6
CASSLNTGSSGSPLHF
TGTGCCAGCAGCTTGAACACAGGATCCTCTGGTTCACCCCTCCACTTT
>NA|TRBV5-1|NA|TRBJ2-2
CASSLTGNTGELFF
TGCGCCAGCAGCTTGACCGGGAACACCGGGGAGCTGTTTTTT
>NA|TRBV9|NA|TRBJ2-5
CASSARGTRETQYF
TGTGCCAGCAGCGCCAGGGGCACCAGGGAGACCCAGTACTTC
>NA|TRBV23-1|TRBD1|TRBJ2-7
CASSSSPRDRYFRSSYEQYF
TGCGCCAGCAGTTCCAGTCCCCGGGACAGGTACTTTAGGAGCTCCTACGAGCAGTACTTC
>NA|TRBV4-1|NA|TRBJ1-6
CASSRALILNSPLHF
TGCGCCAGCAGTCGTGCACTAATTCTTAATTCACCCCTCCACTTT
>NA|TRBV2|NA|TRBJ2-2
CASSEMRNTGELFF
TGTGCCAGCAGTGAAATGCGGAATACCGGGGAGCTGTTTTTT
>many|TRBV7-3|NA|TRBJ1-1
CASNKDSYRSVNTEAFF
TGTGCCAGCAACAAGGACAGCTATCGAAGTGTGAACACTGAAGCTTTCTTT
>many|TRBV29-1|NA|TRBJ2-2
CSVIASGELFF
TGCAGCGTAATAGCGTCCGGGGAGCTGTTTTTT
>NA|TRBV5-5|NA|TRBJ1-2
CASSLVSGSYGYTF
TGTGCCAGCAGCTTGGTATCGGGGTCCTATGGCTACACCTTC
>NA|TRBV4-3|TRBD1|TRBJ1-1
CASSSPRQGQRTEAFF
TGCGCCAGCAGCTCTCCCCGCCAGGGACAGCGCACTGAAGCTTTCTTT
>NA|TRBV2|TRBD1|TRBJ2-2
CAIDRANTGELFF
TGTGCCATCGACAGGGCCAACACCGGGGAGCTGTTTTTT
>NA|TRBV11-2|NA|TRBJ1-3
CASTTSGGALGNTIYF
TGTGCCAGCACCACGTCGGGAGGGGCGCTTGGAAACACCATATATTTT
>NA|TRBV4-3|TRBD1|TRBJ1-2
CASSQEENRGYGYTF
TGCGCCAGCAGCCAAGAAGAAAACAGGGGATATGGCTACACCTTC